This is a list of T cell receptor beta chains from one sample in a study of tumor-infiltrating lymphocytes in primary liver carcinoma. One entry per CDR3 protein results from TCRdb running MiXCR on the multiplex PCR reads. Of about 350,000 distinct CDR3 sequences in the sample, less than 70% were seen once. The specimen sequenced was peripheral blood. Receptors were obtained from a man aged 35-49 years with primary liver carcinoma and hepatitis B virus infection. CDR3s include the opening cysteine and the closing phenylalanine or tryptophan. A D gene is named only where the DNA matches it firmly. Size is stated for part of the rows, as once, few or many counts, or as a class when the clone is expanded.

v_gene,abundance,j_gene,d_gene,CDR3aa,CDR3nt
TRBV7-3,NA,TRBJ1-1,NA,CASSPHGAGMNIEAFF,TGTGCCAGCAGCCCCCATGGGGCAGGGATGAACATTGAAGCTTTCTTT
TRBV6-2/TRBV6-3,many,TRBJ2-2,TRBD2,CASSYLRTSGVANTGELFF,TGTGCCAGCAGTTACCTAAGGACTAGCGGGGTCGCGAACACCGGGGAGCTGTTTTTT
TRBV5-6,NA,TRBJ2-1,NA,CAISLGIVNEQFF,TGTGCCATCAGCTTAGGGATCGTCAATGAGCAGTTCTTC
TRBV6-5,many,TRBJ2-3,NA,CASEVGDTQYF,TGTGCCAGCGAGGTGGGAGATACGCAGTATTTT
TRBV5-1,NA,TRBJ1-1,NA,CAGSLGQVNTEAFF,TGCGCCGGCAGCTTGGGGCAGGTGAACACTGAAGCTTTCTTT
TRBV10-3,NA,TRBJ2-3,TRBD2,CATQRGGGTDTQYF,TGTGCCACTCAACGGGGGGGGGGCACAGATACGCAGTATTTT
TRBV29-1,few,TRBJ2-3,TRBD2,CSVEDWTSGSSTDTQYF,TGCAGCGTTGAAGATTGGACTAGCGGGAGTAGCACAGATACGCAGTATTTT
TRBV5-6,once,TRBJ2-3,NA,CASSDRTRLGDTRYF,TGTGCCAGCAGCGACCGGACAAGACTGGGGGATACGCGGTATTTT
TRBV29-1,NA,TRBJ2-7,TRBD1,CIALGQGYEQYF,TGCATCGCCTTGGGACAGGGTTACGAGCAGTACTTC
TRBV4-2,NA,TRBJ2-7,NA,CASSQEERKRVSEQYF,TGTGCCAGCAGCCAAGAGGAGCGGAAAAGGGTCTCCGAGCAGTACTTC
TRBV6-1,many,TRBJ2-3,NA,CASSGGTFTDTQYF,TGTGCCAGCAGTGGGGGGACCTTCACAGATACGCAGTATTTT
TRBV29-1,many,TRBJ2-2,TRBD1,CSVRDREYSGELFF,TGCAGCGTTCGGGACAGGGAGTATTCCGGGGAGCTGTTTTTT
TRBV11-2,NA,TRBJ2-3,NA,CTSSRQTISDTQYF,TGTACCAGCAGCCGACAGACTATCTCGGATACGCAGTATTTT
TRBV7-9,NA,TRBJ1-1,NA,CASSRSPNTEAFF,TGTGCCAGCAGTCGATCTCCGAACACTGAAGCTTTCTTT
TRBV10-2,many,TRBJ2-1,NA,CASSDSGQQFF,TGCGCCAGCAGTGATTCGGGTCAACAGTTCTTC
TRBV11-2,many,TRBJ2-7,NA,CASSTGLGGASYEQYF,TGTGCCAGCAGCACTGGCCTGGGCGGAGCCTCCTACGAGCAGTACTTC
TRBV5-5,few,TRBJ2-2,TRBD2,CASSPMWREGLAGAGELFF,TGTGCCAGCAGCCCAATGTGGAGGGAGGGGCTAGCGGGGGCCGGGGAGCTGTTTTTT
TRBV2,NA,TRBJ2-3,NA,CASIPDPGTQYF,TGTGCCAGCATCCCGGACCCGGGCACGCAGTATTTT
TRBV7-9,NA,TRBJ2-3,NA,CASNLNLEETDTQYF,TGTGCCAGCAACTTAAATTTAGAGGAAACAGATACGCAGTATTTT
TRBV6-2/TRBV6-3,many,TRBJ1-5,NA,CASSYGRSQPQHF,TGTGCCAGCAGTTACGGACGGAGTCAGCCCCAGCATTTT
TRBV28,NA,TRBJ1-1,NA,CASSLIVCTETLF,TGTGCCAGCAGTTTGATAGTCTGCACTGAAACTCTCTTT
TRBV24-1,NA,TRBJ1-5,NA,CTTAGGAFQPQHF,TGTACCACAGCCGGGGGCGCGTTTCAGCCCCAGCATTTT
TRBV11-3,many,TRBJ2-2,NA,CASSLTGAGELFF,TGTGCCAGCAGCTTGACAGGTGCCGGGGAGCTGTTTTTT
TRBV11-2,NA,TRBJ2-3,NA,CVSSLPSTDTQYF,TGTGTCAGCAGCCTCCCCAGTACAGATACGCAGTATTTT
TRBV29-1,many,TRBJ1-1,NA,CSVADTEAFF,TGCAGCGTTGCGGACACTGAAGCTTTCTTT
TRBV5-6,NA,TRBJ2-5,NA,CASGAQSLETLYF,TGTGCCAGCGGCGCCCAGAGCCTGGAGACCCTGTACTTC
TRBV6-1,many,TRBJ1-2,NA,CAYRVGGSYGYTF,TGTGCATATCGAGTCGGGGGCTCCTATGGCTACACCTTC
TRBV6-1,once,TRBJ2-1,TRBD2,CASRAGLPYNEQFF,TGTGCCAGCAGAGCGGGATTGCCCTACAATGAGCAGTTCTTC
TRBV30,few,TRBJ2-7,TRBD2,CAWAWTSTYEQYF,TGTGCCTGGGCATGGACTAGCACCTACGAGCAGTACTTC
TRBV5-1,NA,TRBJ2-7,NA,CASSTRPGLQYEQYF,TGCGCCAGCAGCACTCGGCCGGGACTGCAGTACGAGCAGTACTTC
TRBV7-9,few,TRBJ1-4,NA,CASSLDTYEKLFF,TGTGCCAGCAGCTTAGACACCTATGAAAAACTGTTTTTT